These 7 T cell receptor beta chains originate from one sample sequenced in a study of T cell responses to AZD1222 COVID-19 vaccine (dated by TCRdb to the early 2020s). The sample's time point, from its label and the paper: baseline before first vaccination. The protocol used for the library was the immunoSEQ multiplex PCR assay. Held by TCRdb, this immuneACCESS table contains in-frame sequences only and omits some clones. Under half of the omission traces to an unresolved V gene where checked; the cause of the rest is unknown. Counted in this sample were more than 75,000 clones; just over 90% of them appeared once. Roughly 5.2% of the sample goes to the ten largest clones. The specimen comprised peripheral blood, sampled on day 0 of AZD1222 vaccination. The source is an adult in good health.

The CDR3 loop is CASSLGQRGPLHF. The CDR3 bases are TGTGCCAGCAGTTTAGGGCAACGGGGACCCCTCCACTTT. The chain employs TRBV28 and TRBJ1-6; D ambiguous. The CDR3 length is 13 residues. Germline V gene lookup returns CDR1 MDHEN and CDR2 SYDVKM. The V end lost 2 bases, the J end lost 12 bases, and 11 bases lay between the germline ends.

The rearrangement links TRBV11-1 to TRBJ2-2; D is undetermined. Germline V CDR1 and CDR2: SGHAT, FQDESV (reference sequence). With 1 base removed from V and 5 bases from J, the gap between germline ends came to 8 bases. CDR3 size: 14 residues. The chain's CDR3 is CASSLVGLTGELFF. CDR3 DNA sequence: TGTGCCAGCAGCTTAGTGGGTCTAACCGGGGAGCTGTTTTTT.

The V gene is TRBV7-9, the J gene TRBJ2-3; 7 bases fit TRBD2. Germline trimming cut 6 bases from V and 2 bases from J; bases unmatched to any gene: 8. The CDR3 totals 15 residues. Germline CDR1 SEHNR, CDR2 FQNEAQ (reference sequence). CDR3 in DNA: TGTGCCAGCAGTCCCTGGGGGGGGGACACAGATACGCAGTATTTT. It yields the protein CASSPWGGDTDTQYF.

The chain uses TRBV19 and TRBJ2-2; tentatively, D is TRBD1 or TRBD2 (6 bases each). CDR3 size: 16 residues. V was pared by 3 bases and J by 3 bases, with 14 bases between. The germline V gene has CDR1 LNHDA and CDR2 SQIVND (reference sequence). The CDR3 protein is CASSIRKGGYTGELFF. The CDR3 DNA reads as TGTGCCAGTAGTATCCGGAAGGGGGGATACACCGGGGAGCTGTTTTTT.

This clone occurred once. The chain couples TRBV4-1 to TRBJ2-7; 13 positions agree with TRBD2. The CDR3 loop spans 15 amino acids. The V segment lost 0 bases and the J segment 7 bases; nucleotides outside the gene matches: 3. Germline V gene lookup returns CDR1 MGHRA and CDR2 YSYEKL. The CDR3 bases are TGCGCCAGCAGCCAAGAGACTAGCGGGAGGAGGGAGCAGTACTTC. The encoded protein is CASSQETSGRREQYF.

This chain links TRBV5-1 with TRBJ1-4, with 8 bases lining up with TRBD1. CDR1 is SGHRS, CDR2 YFSETQ, per germline. CDR3 size: 15 residues. With V trimmed by 0 bases and J by 7 bases, 5 bases remained unmatched. The CDR3 coding sequence is TGCGCCAGCAGCTTGGGGCAGGGGGCGTCTGAAAAACTGTTTTTT. It encodes CASSLGQGASEKLFF.

V gene TRBV5-4 combines with J gene TRBJ1-1, with a weak D call TRBD1 (5 bases). The CDR3 length is 20 residues. V lost 2 bases and J 2 bases, leaving 28 bases between the germline ends. Germline V gene sequence: CDR1 SGHNT, CDR2 YYREEE (reference sequence). Written as DNA, the CDR3 is TGTGCCAGCAGCTTCTTGGCCGACTTGGGGGACCTTATCCCAAACACTGAAGCTTTCTTT. Residues: CASSFLADLGDLIPNTEAFF.